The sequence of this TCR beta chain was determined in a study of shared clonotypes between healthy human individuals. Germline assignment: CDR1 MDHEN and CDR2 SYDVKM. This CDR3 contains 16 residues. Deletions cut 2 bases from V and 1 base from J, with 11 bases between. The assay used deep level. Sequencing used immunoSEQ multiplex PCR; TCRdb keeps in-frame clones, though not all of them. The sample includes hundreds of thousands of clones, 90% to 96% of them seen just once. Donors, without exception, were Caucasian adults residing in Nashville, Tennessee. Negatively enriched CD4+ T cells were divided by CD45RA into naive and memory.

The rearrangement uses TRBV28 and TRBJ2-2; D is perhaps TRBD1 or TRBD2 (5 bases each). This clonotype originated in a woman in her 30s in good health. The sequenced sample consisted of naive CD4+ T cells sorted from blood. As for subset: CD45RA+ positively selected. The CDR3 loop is CASSLPGTKNTGELFF. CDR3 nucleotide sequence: TGTGCCAGCAGTTTACCCGGGACCAAGAACACCGGGGAGCTGTTTTTT. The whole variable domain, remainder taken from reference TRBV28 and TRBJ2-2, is DVKVTQSSRYLVKRTGEKVFLECVQDMDHENMFWYRQDPGLGLRLIYFSYDVKMKEKGDIPEGYSVSREKKERFSLILESASTNQTSMYLCASSLPGTKNTGELFFGEGSRLTVL.